The 17 T cell receptor beta chains below all came from one sample that was sequenced in a study of blood T cell repertoires in COVID-19. Sequenced by immunoSEQ multiplex PCR; TCRdb stores in-frame clones only, minus some. This table holds 450,000 or so clones, about 91% found once. The sample was peripheral blood. Source of these receptors: a woman aged 40 to 50 with COVID-19, enrolled during active disease.

The V call is TRBV19, the J call TRBJ2-7, with TRBD1 matching over 8 bases. Looked up from germline, CDR1 is LNHDA and CDR2 is SQIVND (reference sequence). The CDR3 is 14 amino acids. With V trimmed by 5 bases and J by 3 bases, 6 bases remained unmatched. CDR3 DNA: TGTGCCAGTAGTTCCCGACAGGGGAACTACGAGCAGTACTTC. Translating it yields CASSSRQGNYEQYF.

The chain employs TRBV28 and TRBJ2-5; unclear D gene. V was shortened by 5 bases and J by 5 bases, with 18 bases between the two germline ends. The CDR3 length is 15 residues. Germline-derived CDR1 and CDR2 are MDHEN and SYDVKM. CDR3 region: CASSPGSGSRETQYF. The CDR3, as DNA: TGTGCCAGCAGTCCCGGAAGTGGGTCGAGGGAGACCCAGTACTTC.

The J gene is TRBJ2-1, the V gene TRBV6-4; D might be TRBD2 (6 bases). Trimming took 0 bases from V and 12 from J, leaving 15 bases between them. Germline-derived CDR1 and CDR2 are MRHNA and SNTAGT. The CDR3 is 14 amino acids. The chain's CDR3 is CASSDSLGGSGQFF. As DNA, the CDR3 is TGTGCCAGCAGTGACTCCCTCGGGGGAAGTGGGCAGTTCTTC.

The chain uses TRBV19 and TRBJ1-3; no definite D call. The V end lost 0 bases, the J end lost 2 bases, and 11 bases lay between the germline ends. This CDR3 spans 16 amino acids. Germline assignment: CDR1 LNHDA and CDR2 SQIVND (reference sequence). Written as DNA, the CDR3 is TGTGCCAGTAGTATAGACCACTGGGCAGCTGGAAACACCATATATTTT. The encoded protein is CASSIDHWAAGNTIYF.

The chain recombines TRBV7-2 with TRBJ2-5; 7 positions match TRBD1. Germline-derived CDR1 and CDR2 are SGHTA and FQGNSA. J lost 1 base, V lost 5 bases, and 10 bases had no gene match. This CDR3 has 16 residues. CDR3 protein: CASSRRTGDFQETQYF. The CDR3 nucleotides are TGTGCCAGCAGCAGAAGGACAGGCGACTTCCAAGAGACCCAGTACTTC.

The chain joins TRBV5-6 to TRBJ2-7; no clear D. Germline V gene data show CDR1 as SGHDT and CDR2 as YYEEEE. The CDR3 loop spans 16 amino acids. V lost 4 bases to trimming and J lost 0 bases, with 17 bases between them. CDR3: CASSPPSGRLSYEQYF. The CDR3 nucleotides are TGTGCCAGCAGCCCCCCCTCGGGTCGCCTCTCCTACGAGCAGTACTTC. The variable domain in full, with the rest retrieved from reference TRBV5-6 and TRBJ2-7, is DAGVTQSPTHLIKTRGQQVTLRCSPKSGHDTVSWYQQALGQGPQFIFQYYEEEERQRGNFPDRFSGHQFPNYSSELNVNALLLGDSALYLCASSPPSGRLSYEQYFGPGTRLTVT.

The gene calls are TRBV27 and TRBJ2-5; TRBD2 matches at 10 bases. Germline CDR1 reads MNHEY; CDR2 reads SMNVEV (reference sequence). This CDR3 has 17 amino acids. Losses at the gene ends were 5 bases for V and 2 bases for J; bases not matched to a gene: 11. In DNA form, the CDR3 reads TGTGCCAGCAGTCCGACGGGACTAGCGTTTGAACAAGAGACCCAGTACTTC. It translates to CASSPTGLAFEQETQYF.

The V and J genes are TRBV28 and TRBJ1-1, with a possible D match to TRBD1 (6 bases). The length of the CDR3 is 14 residues. V was clipped by 7 bases and J by 0 bases, with 12 bases between them. Germline V gives CDR1 MDHEN, CDR2 SYDVKM. The CDR3 is CASKWTDMNTEAFF. CDR3 nucleotide sequence: TGTGCCAGCAAGTGGACAGATATGAACACTGAAGCTTTCTTT.

The chain carries TRBV12-3 or TRBV12-4 and TRBJ1-1; D is undetermined. This CDR3 comprises 13 residues. Trimming removed 3 bases at V and 8 bases at J, with 13 bases between. Here the CDR3 reads CASSLFLRAEAFF. In DNA, the CDR3 is TGTGCCAGCAGTTTGTTCCTGAGGGCCGAAGCTTTCTTT.

The V and J genes are TRBV4-1 and TRBJ2-4, with a tentative D call TRBD1 (6 bases). Germline V gene sequence: CDR1 MGHRA, CDR2 YSYEKL. CDR3 size: 16 residues. V was cut by 3 bases and J by 4 bases, with 16 bases left in between. CDR3 protein: CASSQVTGEGKNIQYF. CDR3 sequence (DNA): TGCGCCAGCAGCCAGGTGACAGGAGAGGGTAAAAACATTCAGTACTTC.

The V call is TRBV21-1, the J call TRBJ2-1; the table's D call, TRBD1, was not checked against the DNA. TRBV21-1 is labeled a pseudogene. This CDR3 has 12 residues. The CDR3 protein is CASSTQGQEQFF. The CDR3 DNA reads as TGTGCCAGCAGCACACAGGGACAGGAGCAGTTCTTC.

The chain couples TRBV7-9 to TRBJ1-6; the D is unclear. Germline V gene sequence: CDR1 SEHNR, CDR2 FQNEAQ (reference sequence). Trimming took off 5 bases at V and 7 bases at J, with 6 bases between the two ends. The CDR3 is 12 amino acids. CDR3 DNA sequence: TGTGCCAGCAGCGCCAGAAATTCACCCCTCCACTTT. Residues: CASSARNSPLHF. The whole variable domain, filled in from reference TRBV7-9 and TRBJ1-6, reads DTGVSQNPRHKITKRGQNVTFRCDPISEHNRLYWYRQTLGQGPEFLTYFQNEAQLEKSRLLSDRFSAERPKGSFSTLEIQRTEQGDSAMYLCASSARNSPLHFGNGTRLTVT.

This clone has more than one count but fewer than ten. The chain couples TRBV9 to TRBJ2-1, with no clear D. V was cut by 1 base and J by 0 bases, with 5 bases left in between. The germline gives CDR1 SGDLS, CDR2 YYNGEE. This CDR3 region has 14 residues. CDR3 sequence (DNA): TGTGCCAGCAGCGTACTTAGCTCCTACAATGAGCAGTTCTTC. This encodes CASSVLSSYNEQFF.

The rearrangement links TRBV5-1 to TRBJ2-7, with D tentatively TRBD1 (5 bases). The CDR3 has 14 residues. V was shortened by 10 bases and J by 0 bases, with 17 bases between the two germline ends. In germline, CDR1 is SGHRS, CDR2 YFSETQ. The CDR3 sequence is CASNKGPLSYEQYF. As DNA, the CDR3 is TGCGCCTCAAACAAGGGGCCCCTCTCCTACGAGCAGTACTTC.

V and J are TRBV5-4 and TRBJ2-7; 11 nucleotides align to TRBD2. The germline V gene has CDR1 SGHNT and CDR2 YYREEE (reference sequence). V trimming: 0 bases; J trimming: 10 bases; junction bases outside the gene matches: 6. The CDR3 sequence is 14 residues long. The DNA for the CDR3 is TGTGCCAGCAGCTTGGAACTAGCGGGAGTGTTACAGTACTTC. Translating it yields CASSLELAGVLQYF.

The V gene is TRBV19, the J gene TRBJ2-7; 9 positions agree with TRBD2. CDR3 length: 16 residues. Looked up from germline, CDR1 is LNHDA and CDR2 is SQIVND (reference sequence). The J segment lost 3 bases and the V segment lost 2 bases, leaving 8 bases of the junction unmatched. CDR3 in amino acids: CASSIRPLAGLYEQYF. The CDR3 region has the DNA TGTGCCAGTAGTATAAGACCACTAGCGGGCCTCTACGAGCAGTACTTC.

The genes are TRBV3-1 (or the pseudogene TRBV3-2) and TRBJ2-7, with D perhaps TRBD2 (6 bases). The CDR3 is 14 residues long. Deletions cut 8 bases from V and 1 base from J, with 15 bases between. The germline gives CDR1 LGHDT, CDR2 YNNKEL (reference sequence). CDR3 sequence: CASGRGLASYEQYF. DNA for the CDR3: TGTGCCAGCGGGCGGGGTTTGGCGTCCTACGAGCAGTACTTC.